Listed below are T cell receptor beta chains from one sample, sequenced in a study of blood T cells in healthy people across ages. Each CDR3 protein is one row after TCRdb ran MiXCR on the 5' RACE reads. The sample includes some 1.5 million distinct CDR3 sequences, 35% to 45% of them seen just once. The sequencing input was blood. These receptors were collected from a woman between 18 and 29 years old in good health. Each CDR3 is given with its conserved first and last residue. Fields, in order: J gene, D gene, V gene, clone size, CDR3 DNA, CDR3 protein. D genes are given only for firm matches. Clone sizes are given selectively: once, few, many, or a class where the clone is expanded.

>TRBJ1-5|-|TRBV4-1|-
TGCGCCAGCAGCCAACTGACGAACTATCAGCCCCAGCATTTT
CASSQLTNYQPQHF
>TRBJ2-5|-|TRBV3-1|few
TGTGCCAGCAGCCAGCAGAATTTAGGTACCGAGACCCAGTACTTC
CASSQQNLGTETQYF
>TRBJ2-1|-|TRBV27|once
TGTGCCAGCAGTTCTTATCCCCTTGTTACGGGCAATGAGCAGTTCTTC
CASSSYPLVTGNEQFF
>TRBJ1-5|-|TRBV7-2|-
TGTGCCAGCAGCTTGGGCAGGTTCAGTCAGCCCCAGCATTTT
CASSLGRFSQPQHF
>TRBJ2-5|-|TRBV21-1|few
TGTGCCAGCAGCCTTTACCGTAGGAAGGGCCCAACTCTGCCGAAAGAGACCCAGTACTTC
CASSLYRRKGPTLPKETQYF
>TRBJ2-3|-|TRBV27|-
TGTGCCAGCAGTCCAAGCACAGATGCGCAGTATTTT
CASSPSTDAQYF
>TRBJ1-2|-|TRBV12-3/TRBV12-4|-
TGTGCCAGCAGCCCCAGGTCGGGGGCTGAGGGCTACACCTTT
CASSPRSGAEGYTF
>TRBJ2-2|-|TRBV3-1|once
TGTGCCAGCAGCCATTTTCGGAACACCGGGGAGCTGTTTTTT
CASSHFRNTGELFF
>TRBJ1-1|-|TRBV25-1|few
TGTGCCAGCAGTGATCAGACGAACACTGAAGCTTTCTTT
CASSDQTNTEAFF
>TRBJ2-1|-|TRBV7-8|-
TGTGCCAGCAGCTTAGTGTTGGCTAGCAGAACCAATGAGCAGTTCTTC
CASSLVLASRTNEQFF
>TRBJ1-5|-|TRBV27|-
TGTGCCAGCAGTCCGGGGACGGTGAATAGCAATCAGCCCCAGCATTTT
CASSPGTVNSNQPQHF
>TRBJ1-1|-|TRBV20-1|-
TGCAGTGCTAGAGATACCCAGGGAGCTTTCTTT
CSARDTQGAFF
>TRBJ2-5|-|TRBV4-1|-
TGCGCCAGCAACCAAGTCGCAAGATTCGAGACCCAGTACTTC
CASNQVARFETQYF
>TRBJ1-1|-|TRBV7-9|few
TGTGCCAGCAGTTCTACTACAGGGATCCCTGAAGCTTTCTTT
CASSSTTGIPEAFF
>TRBJ1-5|-|TRBV7-2|-
TGTGCCAGCAGCAGACAGGTCGGAAGCAATCAGCCCCAGCATTTT
CASSRQVGSNQPQHF
>TRBJ2-1|-|TRBV21-1|-
TGTGCCAGCAGCAAAGGGTTTCCTTCCAAGTTCTTC
CASSKGFPSKFF
>TRBJ2-1|-|TRBV5-6|few
TGTGCCAGCAGCTCGGGGCAGGGGGGGTTAAACAATGAGCAGTTCTTC
CASSSGQGGLNNEQFF
>TRBJ2-7|-|TRBV30|-
TGTGCCTTGAGTTTCAGCCGCGAGCAGTACTTC
CALSFSREQYF
>TRBJ2-1|-|TRBV27|-
TGTGCCAGCAGTACCCCTACTAGTTCCTTATACAATGAGCAGTTCTTC
CASSTPTSSLYNEQFF
>TRBJ1-1|-|TRBV20-1|-
TGCAGTGCTAGAGCGGACGGGGATACTGAAGCTTTCTTT
CSARADGDTEAFF
>TRBJ2-3|-|TRBV7-2|-
TGTGCCAGCAGCTTAACCACAGCCAGAGGCACAGATACGCAGTATTTT
CASSLTTARGTDTQYF
>TRBJ2-1|-|TRBV7-9|-
TGTGCCAGCAGCACCGGGAACCCAGGCTACAATGAGCAGTTCTTC
CASSTGNPGYNEQFF
>TRBJ1-2|-|TRBV4-1|-
TGCGCCAGCAGCCCCAGAGGGGGTGACACTGGCTACACCTTC
CASSPRGGDTGYTF
>TRBJ2-7|TRBD2|TRBV6-6|-
TGTGCCAGCAGTTACTCGGCTAGCGGATTCTACGAGCAGTACTTC
CASSYSASGFYEQYF
>TRBJ1-2|-|TRBV12-3/TRBV12-4|-
TGTGCCAGCAGTCCCGGGGGCATAAAGGGCTATGGCTACACCTTC
CASSPGGIKGYGYTF
>TRBJ1-3|TRBD1|TRBV5-1|-
TGCGCCAGCAGCTTGGACAGGGGTGCTGGAAACACCATATATTTT
CASSLDRGAGNTIYF
>TRBJ2-7|-|TRBV4-3|few
TGCGCCAGCAGCCAAGTGGGCCGTACCTACGAGCAGTACTTC
CASSQVGRTYEQYF
>TRBJ1-2|-|TRBV25-1|-
TGTGCCAGCAGTGAGGCCGGGGGCTCTTACACCTTC
CASSEAGGSYTF
>TRBJ2-7|-|TRBV7-9|few
TGTGCCAGCAGCTTAGGGATAGGCGACGAGCAGTACTTC
CASSLGIGDEQYF
>TRBJ2-2|-|TRBV7-2|-
TGTGCCAGCAGCTTACACCTACCGAACACCGGGGAGCTGTTTTTT
CASSLHLPNTGELFF
>TRBJ2-1|TRBD1|TRBV2|few
TGTGCCAGCAGAGAGGGACAGGGGTTATCCAATGAGCAGTTCTTC
CASREGQGLSNEQFF
>TRBJ2-3|TRBD2|TRBV6-5|few
TGTGCCAGCAGTTCTACTAGCGTGGCAGATACGCAGTATTTT
CASSSTSVADTQYF
>TRBJ1-6|-|TRBV13|-
TGTGCCAGCAGCTTAGGTGACAGAAATTCACCCCTCCACTTT
CASSLGDRNSPLHF
>TRBJ2-7|-|TRBV29-1|once
TGCAGCGTTGAAGGACAGGAGTCCTACGAGCAGTACTTC
CSVEGQESYEQYF
>TRBJ2-3|-|TRBV4-3|few
TGCGCCAGCAGCCAGCTGACAGGTAGCACAGATACGCAGTATTTT
CASSQLTGSTDTQYF
>TRBJ2-5|TRBD2|TRBV27|-
TGTGCCAGCAGAGGACTAGCGAGAGAGACCCAGTACTTC
CASRGLARETQYF
>TRBJ1-6|TRBD1|TRBV7-2|-
TGTGCCAGCAGCTACTGGACAGGAATGAATTCACCCCTCCACTTT
CASSYWTGMNSPLHF
>TRBJ2-5|-|TRBV20-1|-
TGCAGTGCCACGAGGGTGGACACCAATGAGCAGTACTTC
CSATRVDTNEQYF
>TRBJ2-2|-|TRBV6-2/TRBV6-3|-
TGTGCCAGCAGTCGCGATGGGGTTCGTGTTGCCGGGGAGCTGTTTTTT
CASSRDGVRVAGELFF
>TRBJ2-1|TRBD2|TRBV15|-
TGTGCCACCAGCAGAGATCTTACTAGCGGGGTATACAATGAGCAGTTCTTC
CATSRDLTSGVYNEQFF
>TRBJ1-2|-|TRBV5-6|-
TGTGCCAGCAGCTTGCTGGGGACTTCTAACTATGGCTACACCTTC
CASSLLGTSNYGYTF
>TRBJ1-5|-|TRBV6-2/TRBV6-3|-
TGTGCCAGCACATTACACCGGACGGAGAATCAGCCCCAGCATTTT
CASTLHRTENQPQHF
>TRBJ1-4|-|TRBV5-1|-
TGCGCCAGCAGCGTGCGGGGGTCTAATGAAAAACTGTTTTTT
CASSVRGSNEKLFF
>TRBJ1-5|-|TRBV7-8|-
TGTGCCAGCAAAAGGGACGCAAATCAGCCCCAGCATTTT
CASKRDANQPQHF
>TRBJ2-1|-|TRBV20-1|-
TGCAGTGCTACCGTCGACTTCCAAAGTGGGGATGAGCAGTTCTTC
CSATVDFQSGDEQFF
>TRBJ2-7|-|TRBV7-2|few
TGTGCCAGCAGCGGGACAAAAAACTACGAGCAGTACTTC
CASSGTKNYEQYF
>TRBJ1-2|TRBD1|TRBV11-2|-
TGTGCCAGCAGCTTACGGGCTCAGGGGGCCTTCGAATATGGCTACACCTTC
CASSLRAQGAFEYGYTF
>TRBJ1-1|-|TRBV7-2|-
TGTGCCAGCAGCTTAGTTAGATACACTGAAGCTTTCTTT
CASSLVRYTEAFF
>TRBJ2-5|-|TRBV2|-
TGTGCCAGCAGTGAACAGAACGGCCGGGAGACCCAGTACTTC
CASSEQNGRETQYF
>TRBJ2-1|-|TRBV7-2|-
TGTGCCAGCAGACGAGAGAGGGGGAATGAGCAGTTCTTC
CASRRERGNEQFF
>TRBJ2-1|-|TRBV6-2/TRBV6-3|-
TGTGCCAGCAGTTACTTCCAGAGTGGGGGCTACAATGAGCAGTTCTTC
CASSYFQSGGYNEQFF
>TRBJ2-5|-|TRBV9|-
TGTGCCAGCACACCGGGAGCCGCAAAGGATGAGACCCAGTACTTC
CASTPGAAKDETQYF
>TRBJ2-7|-|TRBV5-1|-
TGCGCCAGCAGCATCATACCGGGACCAACTTCCTACGAGCAGTACTTC
CASSIIPGPTSYEQYF
>TRBJ2-2|-|TRBV29-1|-
TGCAGCGTTGAAAAGGTTACAGGACGCGGGGAGCTGTTTTTT
CSVEKVTGRGELFF
>TRBJ1-1|-|TRBV7-9|-
TGTGCCAGCAGCCCCTCGACAGGAATCAGTATTGAAGCTTTCTTT
CASSPSTGISIEAFF
>TRBJ2-5|-|TRBV6-5|few
TGTGCCAGCAGACCGACACTTGTGAGAGAGACCCAGTACTTC
CASRPTLVRETQYF
>TRBJ2-5|-|TRBV6-1|-
TGTGCCAGCAGTGGAGGCAGGGAAGGGGGGACCCAGTACTTC
CASSGGREGGTQYF
>TRBJ1-1|TRBD1|TRBV6-6|-
TGTGCCAGCAGGCTACAGGGGACGAACACTGAAGCTTTCTTT
CASRLQGTNTEAFF
>TRBJ1-2|-|TRBV29-1|few
TGCAGCGTTGAGAGGCAGGGGTGGTATGGCTACACCTTC
CSVERQGWYGYTF